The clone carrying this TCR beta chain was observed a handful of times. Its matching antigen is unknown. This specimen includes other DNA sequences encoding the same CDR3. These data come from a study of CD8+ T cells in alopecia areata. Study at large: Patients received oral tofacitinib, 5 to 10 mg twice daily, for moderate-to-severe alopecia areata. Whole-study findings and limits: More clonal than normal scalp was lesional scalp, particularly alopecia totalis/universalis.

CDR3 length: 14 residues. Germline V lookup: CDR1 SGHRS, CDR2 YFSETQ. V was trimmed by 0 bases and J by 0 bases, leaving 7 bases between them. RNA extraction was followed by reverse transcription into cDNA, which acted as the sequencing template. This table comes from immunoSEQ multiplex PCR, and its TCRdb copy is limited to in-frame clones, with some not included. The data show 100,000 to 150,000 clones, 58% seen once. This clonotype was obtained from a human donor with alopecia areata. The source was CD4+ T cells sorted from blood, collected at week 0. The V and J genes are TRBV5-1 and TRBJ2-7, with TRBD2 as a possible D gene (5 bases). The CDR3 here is CASSLAGGSYEQYF. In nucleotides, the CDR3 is TGCGCCAGCAGCTTGGCCGGAGGCTCCTACGAGCAGTACTTC.